These T cell receptor beta chains were read from a single sample in a study of T cell repertoires in cytomegalovirus infection. TCRdb ran MiXCR on the reads and lists one entry per CDR3 protein. The sample lists around 170,000 distinct CDR3 sequences, about 15% occurring once. Sample: PBMCs. These receptors originate from a human donor in good health (CMV status not recorded). Some clones in this sample may be carry-over from other donors' samples. The CDR3 runs from the conserved cysteine through the conserved F or W. The D gene is left open where the match is weak. Where a row states a size, it is once, few, many or the class of an expanded clone; other rows omit it.

j_call: TRBJ2-1
v_call: TRBV20-1
d_call: -
clone_size: -
cdr3_nt: TGCAGTGCTAGAGTCCCGACTAGTCCCATCAATGAGCAGTTCTTC
cdr3_aa: CSARVPTSPINEQFF

j_call: TRBJ1-5
v_call: TRBV12-3/TRBV12-4
d_call: -
clone_size: many
cdr3_nt: TGTGCCAGCAGTCAGTTTACAGGGAGGACCTCACTTAATCAGCCCCAGCATTTT
cdr3_aa: CASSQFTGRTSLNQPQHF

j_call: TRBJ1-1
v_call: TRBV28
d_call: -
clone_size: -
cdr3_nt: TGTGCCTCGACCAGACAATCAGACACTGAAGCTTTCTTT
cdr3_aa: CASTRQSDTEAFF

j_call: TRBJ1-1
v_call: TRBV2
d_call: -
clone_size: -
cdr3_nt: TGTGCCAGCAGCGCCCAGGGACGAACTGAAGCTTTCTTT
cdr3_aa: CASSAQGRTEAFF

j_call: TRBJ1-2
v_call: TRBV30
d_call: -
clone_size: -
cdr3_nt: TGTGCCTGGAGCCCCGGGTTCAGCTATGGCTACACCTTC
cdr3_aa: CAWSPGFSYGYTF

j_call: TRBJ2-1
v_call: TRBV14
d_call: -
clone_size: -
cdr3_nt: TGTGCCAGCAGCCAATATAGGCACAATGAGCAGTTCTTC
cdr3_aa: CASSQYRHNEQFF

j_call: TRBJ1-3
v_call: TRBV6-5
d_call: -
clone_size: many
cdr3_nt: TGTGCCAGCACCCTCTCCCCAGGCTCTGGAAACACCATATATTTT
cdr3_aa: CASTLSPGSGNTIYF

j_call: TRBJ1-1
v_call: TRBV5-1
d_call: -
clone_size: many
cdr3_nt: TGCGCCAGCAGCTTGGCGCTGAACACTGAAGCTTTCTTT
cdr3_aa: CASSLALNTEAFF

j_call: TRBJ1-1
v_call: TRBV14
d_call: -
clone_size: many
cdr3_nt: TGTGCCAGCTCCGGGGACCTGAACACTGAAGCTTTCTTT
cdr3_aa: CASSGDLNTEAFF

j_call: TRBJ1-2
v_call: TRBV7-3
d_call: TRBD1
clone_size: many
cdr3_nt: TGTGCCAGCAGCTTGGGACAGGGTGAATCTGGCTACACCTTC
cdr3_aa: CASSLGQGESGYTF

j_call: TRBJ2-7
v_call: TRBV11-2
d_call: -
clone_size: -
cdr3_nt: TGTGCCAGCAGCTTAGATTCGACAGGTACCTACGAGCAGTACTTC
cdr3_aa: CASSLDSTGTYEQYF

j_call: TRBJ2-1
v_call: TRBV7-3
d_call: -
clone_size: few
cdr3_nt: TGTGCCAGCAGCTACTTCGGCGGGTCCTACAATGAGCAGTTCTTC
cdr3_aa: CASSYFGGSYNEQFF

j_call: TRBJ1-1
v_call: TRBV12-3/TRBV12-4
d_call: -
clone_size: -
cdr3_nt: TGTGCCAGCAGTTTAGTGGGGGGTAAGAACACTGAAGCTTTCTTT
cdr3_aa: CASSLVGGKNTEAFF

j_call: TRBJ1-6
v_call: TRBV7-2
d_call: -
clone_size: many
cdr3_nt: TGTGCCAGCAGCTTAGATATTAATTCACCCCTCCACTTT
cdr3_aa: CASSLDINSPLHF

j_call: TRBJ2-7
v_call: TRBV5-4
d_call: -
clone_size: many
cdr3_nt: TGTGCCAGCAGCCCGGAGGGGCTCGGCTACGAGCAGTACTTC
cdr3_aa: CASSPEGLGYEQYF

j_call: TRBJ2-3
v_call: TRBV28
d_call: TRBD2
clone_size: many
cdr3_nt: TGTGCCAGCAACCAACTAGCGGGAGACACAGATACGCAGTATTTT
cdr3_aa: CASNQLAGDTDTQYF

j_call: TRBJ1-2
v_call: TRBV2
d_call: -
clone_size: few
cdr3_nt: TGTGCCAGCAGTGAAGCAGGACTTGCGTCTGGCTACACCTTC
cdr3_aa: CASSEAGLASGYTF

j_call: TRBJ2-7
v_call: TRBV5-6
d_call: -
clone_size: few
cdr3_nt: TGTGCCAGCAGCTTGCCCGGGACAAGGAGCTCCTACGAGCAGTACTTC
cdr3_aa: CASSLPGTRSSYEQYF

j_call: TRBJ1-1
v_call: TRBV7-8
d_call: -
clone_size: many
cdr3_nt: TGTGCCAGCAGCCCCGTTTTCGCGGACACTGAAGCTTTCTTT
cdr3_aa: CASSPVFADTEAFF

j_call: TRBJ1-6
v_call: TRBV5-1
d_call: -
clone_size: few
cdr3_nt: TGCGCCAGCCGACCGGGACGGAGCTCCTATAATTCACCCCTCCACTTT
cdr3_aa: CASRPGRSSYNSPLHF

j_call: TRBJ2-4
v_call: TRBV7-2
d_call: -
clone_size: many
cdr3_nt: TGTGCCAGCAGCTTAGGACACGACCTAGCCAAAAACATTCAGTACTTC
cdr3_aa: CASSLGHDLAKNIQYF

j_call: TRBJ1-5
v_call: TRBV28
d_call: -
clone_size: many
cdr3_nt: TGTGCCAGCAGTTCGCAGGGACGGACCAATCAGCCCCAGCATTTT
cdr3_aa: CASSSQGRTNQPQHF

j_call: TRBJ2-3
v_call: TRBV7-9
d_call: -
clone_size: -
cdr3_nt: TGTGCCAGCAGCTTACCGCGATTCAGCGGTAGCACAGATACGCAGTATTTT
cdr3_aa: CASSLPRFSGSTDTQYF

j_call: TRBJ1-2
v_call: TRBV7-2
d_call: -
clone_size: many
cdr3_nt: TGTGCCAGCAGCTTAGAAGCGAGTAGGGTTGGCTACACCTTC
cdr3_aa: CASSLEASRVGYTF

j_call: TRBJ2-7
v_call: TRBV10-3
d_call: -
clone_size: many
cdr3_nt: TGTGCCATCAGTGAGTCGCTCTCGAGCTCCTACGAGCAGTACTTC
cdr3_aa: CAISESLSSSYEQYF

j_call: TRBJ1-1
v_call: TRBV5-5
d_call: -
clone_size: many
cdr3_nt: TGTGCCAGCAGCCGGCAAAGGGGTATGATGAACACTGAAGCTTTCTTT
cdr3_aa: CASSRQRGMMNTEAFF

j_call: TRBJ1-4
v_call: TRBV20-1
d_call: -
clone_size: -
cdr3_nt: TGCAGTGCTGCCGCGGTTACAACTAATGAAAAACTGTTTTTT
cdr3_aa: CSAAAVTTNEKLFF

j_call: TRBJ1-2
v_call: TRBV5-4
d_call: TRBD1
clone_size: -
cdr3_nt: TGTGCCAGCAGCTTGCGACAGGGAAGTGGCTACACCTTC
cdr3_aa: CASSLRQGSGYTF

j_call: TRBJ2-7
v_call: TRBV30
d_call: TRBD1
clone_size: few
cdr3_nt: TGTGCCTGGAGTGTACAGGGGTCCTGGCACGAGCAGTACTTC
cdr3_aa: CAWSVQGSWHEQYF

j_call: TRBJ2-1
v_call: TRBV19
d_call: -
clone_size: -
cdr3_nt: TGTGCCAGTAGTGACCAGGCCGGGAATGAGCAGTTCTTC
cdr3_aa: CASSDQAGNEQFF

j_call: TRBJ2-5
v_call: TRBV11-2
d_call: -
clone_size: few
cdr3_nt: TGTGCCAGCAGCCCCCTTCTCCGTGGTCAAGAGACCCAGTACTTC
cdr3_aa: CASSPLLRGQETQYF

j_call: TRBJ2-3
v_call: TRBV28
d_call: TRBD1
clone_size: -
cdr3_nt: TGTGCCAGCAGGAATAGACAGGGCTGGGCAGATACGCAGTATTTT
cdr3_aa: CASRNRQGWADTQYF

j_call: TRBJ2-5
v_call: TRBV19
d_call: -
clone_size: -
cdr3_nt: TGTGCCAGTAGTATTTCAGACGTTGGGAGATCTGAGACCCAGTACTTC
cdr3_aa: CASSISDVGRSETQYF

j_call: TRBJ2-3
v_call: TRBV7-2
d_call: TRBD2
clone_size: many
cdr3_nt: TGTGCCAGCAGCTTAGCAGCGGGAGGCACAGATACGCAGTATTTT
cdr3_aa: CASSLAAGGTDTQYF

j_call: TRBJ1-1
v_call: TRBV12-3/TRBV12-4
d_call: -
clone_size: many
cdr3_nt: TGTGCCAGCAAGGGTACGATGAACACTGAAGCTTTCTTT
cdr3_aa: CASKGTMNTEAFF

j_call: TRBJ1-1
v_call: TRBV5-5
d_call: -
clone_size: few
cdr3_nt: TGTGCCAGCAGCCCCCCTCGGCAGCTGAACACTGAAGCTTTCTTT
cdr3_aa: CASSPPRQLNTEAFF

j_call: TRBJ2-5
v_call: TRBV4-1
d_call: -
clone_size: -
cdr3_nt: TGCGCCAGCAGCCAAGCGGCCTACCCCGAAGAGACCCAGTACTTC
cdr3_aa: CASSQAAYPEETQYF

j_call: TRBJ2-5
v_call: TRBV7-2
d_call: -
clone_size: many
cdr3_nt: TGTGCCAGCAGCTTAGCTGGAGGGATAGAGACCCAGTACTTC
cdr3_aa: CASSLAGGIETQYF

j_call: TRBJ2-2
v_call: TRBV19
d_call: TRBD1
clone_size: -
cdr3_nt: TGTGCCAGCACGGGTCACTACCGGGACAGTGCGAACACCGGGGAGCTGTTTTTT
cdr3_aa: CASTGHYRDSANTGELFF

j_call: TRBJ2-7
v_call: TRBV7-2
d_call: -
clone_size: many
cdr3_nt: TGTGCCAGCACCTTAGGGGGGGTTCCATCTTACGAGCAGTACTTC
cdr3_aa: CASTLGGVPSYEQYF

j_call: TRBJ2-4
v_call: TRBV6-2/TRBV6-3
d_call: TRBD2
clone_size: many
cdr3_nt: TGTGCCAGCAGTTGGGAGGGTCCCAAAAACATTCAGTACTTC
cdr3_aa: CASSWEGPKNIQYF

j_call: TRBJ1-1
v_call: TRBV29-1
d_call: -
clone_size: -
cdr3_nt: TGCAGCGTTGACCAGGGGAGCACTGAAGCTTTCTTT
cdr3_aa: CSVDQGSTEAFF